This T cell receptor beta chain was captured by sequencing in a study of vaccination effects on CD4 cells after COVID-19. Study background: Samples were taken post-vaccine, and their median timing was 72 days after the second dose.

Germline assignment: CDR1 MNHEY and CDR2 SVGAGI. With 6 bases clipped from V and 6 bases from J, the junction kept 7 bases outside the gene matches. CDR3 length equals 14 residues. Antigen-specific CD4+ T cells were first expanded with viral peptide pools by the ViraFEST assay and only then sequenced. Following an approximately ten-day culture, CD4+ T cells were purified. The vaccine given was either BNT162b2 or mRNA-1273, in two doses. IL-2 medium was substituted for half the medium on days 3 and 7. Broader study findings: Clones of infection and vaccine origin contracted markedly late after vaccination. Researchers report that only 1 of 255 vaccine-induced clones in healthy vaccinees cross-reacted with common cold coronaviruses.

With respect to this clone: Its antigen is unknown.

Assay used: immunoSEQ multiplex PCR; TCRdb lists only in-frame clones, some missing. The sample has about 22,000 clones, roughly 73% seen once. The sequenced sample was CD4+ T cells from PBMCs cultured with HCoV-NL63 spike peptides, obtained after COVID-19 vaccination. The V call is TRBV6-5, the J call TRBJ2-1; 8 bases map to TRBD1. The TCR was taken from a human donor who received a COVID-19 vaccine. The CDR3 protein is CASRPTGTGNEQFF. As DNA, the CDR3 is TGTGCCAGCAGGCCGACCGGGACAGGCAATGAGCAGTTCTTC.